This TCR beta chain was captured by sequencing in a study of blood T cell repertoires in COVID-19. This CDR3 region has 16 residues. J was trimmed by 4 bases and V by 5 bases; bases with no gene match: 10. Germline lookup yields CDR1 LGHNA and CDR2 YNFKEQ. The protocol was immunoSEQ multiplex PCR, while the TCRdb copy is restricted to in-frame clones and leaves out a portion. Here the sample spans some 83,000 clones, 84% being singletons. This clone was seen a single time. Sequencing was carried out using peripheral blood. The chain recombines TRBV4-2 with TRBJ2-5, with TRBD2 identical over 10 bases. The receptor's source is a middle-aged man with acute or convalescent COVID-19. CDR3 amino acids: CASSGRAGGPGETQYF. Here the CDR3 DNA reads TGTGCCAGCAGCGGACGAGCGGGGGGGCCTGGAGAGACCCAGTACTTC.